This is a list of T cell receptor beta chains from one sample in a study of technical replicates of blood from a handful of donors. The table came from immunoSEQ multiplex PCR; TCRdb's copy has only in-frame clones and leaves some out. The table shows about 80,000 clones, with around 89% occurring only once. The source material was T cells isolated from PBMCs. The receptors come from a human donor in good health. CDR3s include the opening cysteine and the closing phenylalanine or tryptophan. D genes are given only for firm matches. Clone size is given for some rows only: seen once, a few or many times, or a class if the clone is expanded.

cdr3_aa cdr3_nt j_call clone_size v_call d_call
CATLLTGGIYNEQFF TGTGCCACCCTCCTTACAGGGGGGATTTACAATGAGCAGTTCTTC TRBJ2-1 once TRBV7-9 TRBD1
CASRYTGLNTEAFF TGTGCCTCCCGATACACAGGATTGAACACTGAAGCTTTCTTT TRBJ1-1 few TRBV30 .
CASSLAGVTHNEQFF TGCGCCAGCAGCTTAGCGGGAGTTACGCACAATGAGCAGTTCTTC TRBJ2-1 . TRBV4-1 TRBD2
CASSSYRDNYEQYF TGTGCCAGCAGTTCTTACCGGGACAACTACGAGCAGTACTTC TRBJ2-7 . TRBV27 .
CAWSPLNEQFF TGTGCCTGGAGCCCACTCAATGAGCAGTTCTTC TRBJ2-1 . TRBV30 .
CASSQVLRVPYEQYF TGCGCCAGCAGCCAAGTGTTGCGGGTCCCCTACGAGCAGTACTTC TRBJ2-7 . TRBV4-1 .
CASRGTSGTQFF TGTGCCAGCAGAGGGACTAGCGGGACGCAGTTCTTC TRBJ2-1 . TRBV7-9 TRBD2
CAWSVRQISAGELFF TGTGCCTGGAGTGTACGGCAGATAAGCGCCGGGGAGCTGTTTTTT TRBJ2-2 . TRBV30 .
CASSYERSYEQYF TGTGCCAGCAGTTACGAACGGTCCTACGAGCAGTACTTC TRBJ2-7 . TRBV6-5 .
CASSPRSGTSYEQYF TGTGCCAGCAGTCCGCGGTCCGGGACATCCTACGAGCAGTACTTC TRBJ2-7 . TRBV6-5 .
CASSQDMTGNYGYTF TGTGCCAGCAGCCAAGATATGACAGGGAACTATGGCTACACCTTC TRBJ1-2 . TRBV4-2 TRBD1
CASSLGDTSGRYIEQYF TGTGCCAGCAGCTTAGGCGATACTAGCGGGAGATATATCGAGCAGTACTTC TRBJ2-7 . TRBV7-8 TRBD2
CASSHQSEPSYEQYF TGTGCCAGCAGCCATCAGAGCGAACCCTCCTACGAGCAGTACTTC TRBJ2-7 . TRBV4-2 .
CASSQLSYTEAFF TGTGCCAGCAGTCAACTCTCCTACACTGAAGCTTTCTTT TRBJ1-1 . TRBV6-5 .
CASGRGLAGELFF TGTGCCAGCGGTAGGGGGTTGGCCGGGGAGCTGTTTTTT TRBJ2-2 few TRBV7-2 .
CASNPGVGETQYF TGTGCCAGCAACCCGGGGGTGGGCGAGACCCAGTACTTC TRBJ2-5 . TRBV2 .
CASNPSGVSYNEQFF TGCGCCAGCAATCCTAGCGGAGTCTCCTACAATGAGCAGTTCTTC TRBJ2-1 . TRBV10-1 TRBD2
CASSELRETQYF TGTGCCAGCAGTGAACTGAGAGAGACCCAGTACTTC TRBJ2-5 . TRBV6-1 .
CASSVAGGSNEQFF TGTGCCAGCAGCGTAGCGGGAGGGTCCAATGAGCAGTTCTTC TRBJ2-1 . TRBV9 TRBD2
CAWSGGQGHTQYF TGTGCCTGGAGTGGGGGACAGGGTCATACGCAGTATTTT TRBJ2-3 once TRBV30 TRBD1
CASSRDRRGEKLFF TGTGCCAGCAGTCGGGACAGGCGGGGCGAAAAACTGTTTTTT TRBJ1-4 . TRBV27 TRBD1
CASSLAGGQGISPQHF TGTGCCAGCAGCTTAGCAGGGGGACAGGGTATAAGCCCCCAGCATTTT TRBJ1-5 . TRBV7-9 TRBD1
CASSLGVVPTEAFF TGTGCCAGCAGCTTAGGCGTGGTACCCACTGAAGCTTTCTTT TRBJ1-1 few TRBV11-3 .
CASSLTGADTQYF TGTGCCAGCAGTCTAACAGGGGCGGATACGCAGTATTTT TRBJ2-3 . TRBV28 TRBD1
CASSVAGGAIDEQFF TGTGCCAGCAGCGTAGCAGGGGGCGCAATCGATGAGCAGTTCTTC TRBJ2-1 once TRBV9 TRBD1
CSVQEDGKLAPTDTQYF TGCAGCGTTCAAGAAGATGGGAAACTAGCGCCCACAGATACGCAGTATTTT TRBJ2-3 . TRBV29-1 TRBD2
CASSQSNRELAGVGTQYF TGTGCCAGCAGCCAAAGCAATCGGGAACTAGCGGGAGTCGGTACCCAGTACTTC TRBJ2-5 . TRBV5-5 TRBD2
CASSIAGGDEQYF TGTGCCAGCAGCATAGCGGGAGGGGACGAGCAGTACTTC TRBJ2-7 . TRBV2 TRBD2
CASSLLPSYGYTF TGTGCCAGCAGTTTATTGCCGAGCTATGGCTACACCTTC TRBJ1-2 few TRBV27 .
CASSVSTDTQYF TGTGCCAGCAGTGTCTCCACAGATACGCAGTATTTT TRBJ2-3 . TRBV6-1 .
CASSLADRASTNEKLFF TGTGCCAGCAGCTTGGCGGACAGGGCCTCAACTAATGAAAAACTGTTTTTT TRBJ1-4 . TRBV7-9 TRBD1
CASSYWGQMNTEAFF TGTGCCAGCAGTTACTGGGGACAAATGAACACTGAAGCTTTCTTT TRBJ1-1 . TRBV6-5 .
CASSRDSYNSPLHF TGTGCCAGCAGTAGGGACAGTTATAATTCACCCCTCCACTTT TRBJ1-6 . TRBV28 TRBD1
CASSVGAGLNQPQHF TGTGCCAGCAGCGTAGGGGCAGGGCTTAATCAGCCCCAGCATTTT TRBJ1-5 . TRBV9 .
CASSQDGAGTSEQETQYF TGCGCCAGCAGCCAAGACGGGGCCGGGACTAGCGAACAAGAGACCCAGTACTTC TRBJ2-5 . TRBV4-3 TRBD2
CASSPAGANVLTF TGTGCCAGCAGTCCAGCTGGGGCCAACGTCCTGACTTTC TRBJ2-6 . TRBV27 .
CASKAGGSLYGYTF TGTGCCAGTAAGGCGGGGGGCAGCCTCTATGGCTACACCTTC TRBJ1-2 . TRBV19 .
CSVVRGEQFF TGCAGCGTTGTTCGGGGTGAGCAGTTCTTC TRBJ2-1 . TRBV29-1 .
CAWSVINFEDGSNQPQHF TGTGCCTGGAGTGTAATAAATTTTGAGGATGGGAGCAATCAGCCCCAGCATTTT TRBJ1-5 once TRBV30 .
CASSSGGTEAFF TGTGCCAGCAGCTCGGGGGGCACTGAAGCTTTCTTT TRBJ1-1 . TRBV14 .
CASSWDSTEAFF TGTGCCAGCAGCTGGGACAGCACTGAAGCTTTCTTT TRBJ1-1 . TRBV5-6 TRBD1
CSAAGPTQYF TGCAGTGCCGCGGGACCTACGCAGTATTTT TRBJ2-3 . TRBV20-1 .
CASSRSGAYSYEQYF TGTGCCAGCAGTAGGAGCGGGGCATACTCCTACGAGCAGTACTTC TRBJ2-7 . TRBV27 TRBD2
CASSQSGTRQETQYF TGTGCCAGCAGTCAAAGCGGGACCCGTCAAGAGACCCAGTACTTC TRBJ2-5 once TRBV6-5 TRBD2
CASSVAGANTEAFF TGTGCCAGCAGCGTAGCTGGGGCGAACACTGAAGCTTTCTTT TRBJ1-1 once TRBV9 .
CATLSGSDDGTDTQYF TGTGCCACCCTCAGCGGGAGTGACGATGGCACAGATACGCAGTATTTT TRBJ2-3 . TRBV10-3 TRBD2
CASSLGGTGNTIYF TGTGCCAGCAGCTTAGGTGGCACTGGAAACACCATATATTTT TRBJ1-3 . TRBV7-9 .
CASSPPSTDTQYF TGTGCCAGCAGCCCTCCCAGCACAGATACGCAGTATTTT TRBJ2-3 . TRBV28 .
CASSLTDTSTDTQYF TGTGCCAGCAGTTTGACTGATACTAGCACAGATACGCAGTATTTT TRBJ2-3 . TRBV27 .
CASRTGYSGNTIYF TGTGCCAGCAGAACAGGTTACTCTGGAAACACCATATATTTT TRBJ1-3 . TRBV2 .
CASRTLQNYYGYTF TGTGCCAGCAGAACCTTACAGAACTACTATGGCTACACCTTC TRBJ1-2 . TRBV6-6 .
CASSLFGQGVFRNIQYF TGTGCCAGCAGCCTATTTGGACAGGGGGTCTTTAGAAACATTCAGTACTTC TRBJ2-4 . TRBV11-2 TRBD1
CASSVGGGTNTGELFF TGTGCCAGCAGCGTAGGGGGGGGGACGAACACCGGGGAGCTGTTTTTT TRBJ2-2 once TRBV9 TRBD2
CASSLYGGTNTEAFF TGTGCCAGCAGTTTATACGGCGGAACAAACACTGAAGCTTTCTTT TRBJ1-1 . TRBV27 .